This TCR beta chain appears in the sequencing data of a study of T cell repertoires in cytomegalovirus infection. V was pared by 3 bases and J by 4 bases, with 9 bases between. This CDR3 is built from 13 residues. Germline-derived CDR1 and CDR2 are MNHNY and SVGAGI (reference sequence). MiXCR was run by TCRdb on the reads, yielding one entry per CDR3 protein. The data contain 310,000 or so distinct CDR3 sequences, 20% to 25% of them seen just once; the ten biggest clones take up 13%. Of note for this clonotype: What it binds is not known.

The chain uses TRBV6-6 and TRBJ1-1; no definite D call. The clonotype comes from a human donor in good health (CMV status not recorded). Some clones in this sample may be carry-over from other donors' samples. The input for sequencing was cultured PBMCs, taken from culture after CMV antigen stimulation. The CDR3 DNA sequence: TGTGCCAGCAGTTATCTTGGTGTCACTGAAGCTTTCTTT. Protein: CASSYLGVTEAFF.